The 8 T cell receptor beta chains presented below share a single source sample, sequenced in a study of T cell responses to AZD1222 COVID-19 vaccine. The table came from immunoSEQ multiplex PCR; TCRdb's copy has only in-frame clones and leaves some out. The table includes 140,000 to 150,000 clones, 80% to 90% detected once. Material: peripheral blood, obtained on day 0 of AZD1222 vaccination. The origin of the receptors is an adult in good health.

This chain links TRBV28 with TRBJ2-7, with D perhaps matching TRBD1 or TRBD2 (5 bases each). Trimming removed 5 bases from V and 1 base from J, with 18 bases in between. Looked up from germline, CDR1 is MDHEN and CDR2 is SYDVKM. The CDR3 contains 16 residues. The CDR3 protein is CASSVPGAPESYEQYF. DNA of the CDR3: TGTGCCAGCAGTGTGCCCGGGGCTCCAGAATCCTACGAGCAGTACTTC.

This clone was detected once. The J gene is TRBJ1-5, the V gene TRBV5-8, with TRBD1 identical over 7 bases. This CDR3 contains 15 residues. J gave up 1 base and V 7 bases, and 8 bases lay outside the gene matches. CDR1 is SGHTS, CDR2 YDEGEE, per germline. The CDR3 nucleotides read TGTGCCAGCGGACTCGACAGGGTGAGCAATCAGCCCCAGCATTTT. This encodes CASGLDRVSNQPQHF.

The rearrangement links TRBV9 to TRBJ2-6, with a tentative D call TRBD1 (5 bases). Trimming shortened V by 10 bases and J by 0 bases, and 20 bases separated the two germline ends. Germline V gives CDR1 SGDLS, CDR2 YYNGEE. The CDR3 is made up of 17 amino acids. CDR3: CAPDRPNIPSGANVLTF. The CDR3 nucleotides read TGTGCCCCAGACAGACCTAACATTCCCTCTGGGGCCAACGTCCTGACTTTC.

The CDR3 sequence: CASSYSSGGNQPQHF. CDR3 DNA: TGTGCCAGCAGTTACTCCTCGGGAGGCAATCAGCCCCAGCATTTT. V usage is TRBV6-5 and J usage is TRBJ1-5; D unclear. CDR1 and CDR2 from the germline V gene are MNHEY and SVGAGI. Trimming removed 0 bases at V and 2 bases at J, with 8 bases between. CDR3 length: 15 residues.

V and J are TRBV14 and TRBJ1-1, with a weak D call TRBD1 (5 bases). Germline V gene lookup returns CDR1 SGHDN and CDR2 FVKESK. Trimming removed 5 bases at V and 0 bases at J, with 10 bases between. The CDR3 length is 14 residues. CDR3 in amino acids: CASSGNRLNTEAFF. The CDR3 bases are TGTGCCAGCAGCGGGAACAGGTTGAACACTGAAGCTTTCTTT.

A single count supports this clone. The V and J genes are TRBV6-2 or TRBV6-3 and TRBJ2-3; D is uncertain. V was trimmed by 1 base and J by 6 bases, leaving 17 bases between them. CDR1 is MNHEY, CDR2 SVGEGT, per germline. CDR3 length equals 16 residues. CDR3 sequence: CASSYLSRPSLDTQYF. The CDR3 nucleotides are TGTGCCAGCAGTTACTTATCGCGGCCCTCACTGGATACGCAGTATTTT.

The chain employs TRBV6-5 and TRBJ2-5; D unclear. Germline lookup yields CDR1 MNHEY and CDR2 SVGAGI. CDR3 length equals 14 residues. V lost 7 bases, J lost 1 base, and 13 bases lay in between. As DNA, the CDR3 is TGTGCCAGCAAGGAGACACGGGCCCAAGAGACCCAGTACTTC. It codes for CASKETRAQETQYF.

The CDR3 loop is CASSEQLNQPQHF. CDR3 DNA: TGTGCCAGCAGCGAACAGCTTAATCAGCCCCAGCATTTT. V usage is TRBV13 and J usage is TRBJ1-5; D is uncertain. CDR1 and CDR2 from the germline V gene are PRHDT and FYEKMQ (reference sequence). The CDR3 consists of 13 residues. V was trimmed by 5 bases and J by 4 bases, leaving 9 bases between them.